Following are 18 T cell receptor beta chains from one sample sequenced in a study of shared clonotypes between healthy human individuals. Assay: immunoSEQ multiplex PCR; the TCRdb copy retains only in-frame clones and omits some. The sample has 1,400,000 or so clones, less than 99% seen once; the top ten hold about 0.34%. The specimen sequenced was naive CD4+ T cells sorted from blood. The subset is: CD45RA+ positively selected. These TCRs come from a young man in good health.

This clone appeared a single time. The chain uses TRBV7-6 and TRBJ2-3; the match to TRBD1 covers 7 bases. Losses at the gene ends were 5 bases for V and 2 bases for J; bases not matched to a gene: 10. From germline, CDR1 is SGHVS and CDR2 FNYEAQ. The CDR3 is 16 amino acids. CDR3 DNA: TGTGCCAGCAGCACTCAACAGGGGCGCTCCACAGATACGCAGTATTTT. Its translation: CASSTQQGRSTDTQYF.

The rearrangement joins TRBV18 to TRBJ2-7, with TRBD1 identical over 9 bases. Germline loops: CDR1 KGHSH, CDR2 LQKENI. The CDR3 contains 14 residues. Trimming at V came to 3 bases and at J to 6 bases, leaving 6 bases not matched to a gene. The CDR3 DNA sequence: TGTGCCAGCTCACCCGGGACAGGGACCGCCGAGCAGTACTTC. Residues: CASSPGTGTAEQYF.

The chain uses TRBV12-2 and TRBJ2-1; whether TRBD1, the table's D call, matches the DNA was not checked. TRBV12-2 is reported as a pseudogene. CDR3 length: 15 residues. The CDR3 nucleotides read TGTGCAAGTCGCACCTACGGGACAGTCTACAATGAGCAGTTCTTC. This gives the protein CASRTYGTVYNEQFF.

The chain has TRBV11-2 and TRBJ1-4; D is unresolved. V lost 2 bases, J lost 4 bases, and 8 bases lay in between. Germline V CDR1 and CDR2: SGHAT, FQNNGV. This CDR3 has 14 residues. This chain's CDR3 is CASSLSGVNEKLFF. The CDR3, as DNA: TGTGCCAGCAGCTTATCGGGTGTTAATGAAAAACTGTTTTTT.

This clone was found once. Other DNA variants within this sample encode the same CDR3. The chain combines TRBV9 with TRBJ2-7, with no clear D. The V and J ends lost 0 bases and 2 bases respectively, with 6 bases between them. The V gene's germline CDR1 is SGDLS and CDR2 YYNGEE. The CDR3 is 13 residues long. The CDR3 reads CASSVAPAYEQYF. The CDR3 DNA sequence: TGTGCCAGCAGCGTAGCCCCTGCCTACGAGCAGTACTTC.

This clone has a single count. The gene calls are TRBV5-5 and TRBJ1-5; 8 positions match TRBD1. Per the germline V gene, CDR1 is SGHKS and CDR2 is YYEKEE (reference sequence). V lost 1 base to trimming and J lost 7 bases; unmatched junction nucleotides: 4. CDR3 length: 14 amino acids. The CDR3 loop reads CASSLRQGMQPQHF. The CDR3 nucleotides read TGTGCCAGCAGCTTGCGACAGGGGATGCAGCCCCAGCATTTT.

V usage is TRBV5-1 and J usage is TRBJ2-1, with D possibly matching TRBD1 (5 bases). The V end was cut by 0 bases, the J end by 2 bases, with 6 bases between. The length of the CDR3 is 14 residues. Germline lookup yields CDR1 SGHRS and CDR2 YFSETQ. Here the CDR3 reads CASSLGQPYNEQFF. The CDR3 coding sequence is TGCGCCAGCAGCTTGGGACAGCCCTACAATGAGCAGTTCTTC.

This clone was picked up one time. The junction departs from the called germline gene at one end, perhaps through a read error. J is TRBJ2-7 and V is TRBV7-7, with 7 bases lining up with TRBD2. The CDR3 loop spans 13 amino acids. The germline gives CDR1 SSHAT, CDR2 FNYEAQ (reference sequence). CDR3 region: CASSSGPSYEQYF. As DNA, the CDR3 is TGTGCTAGCAGTAGCGGGCCCTCCTACGAGCAGTACTTC.

A remark on this clone: Other DNA variants within this sample encode the same CDR3. The chain has TRBV29-1 and TRBJ2-1; either TRBD1 or TRBD2 may supply D (5 bases each). There are 10 residues in the CDR3. The V gene's germline CDR1 is SQVTM and CDR2 ANQGSEA. V lost 6 bases and J lost 7, with 7 bases in between. The CDR3 coding sequence is TGCAGCGTCGGGGCTAATGAGCAGTTCTTC. Translating it yields CSVGANEQFF.

The gene calls are TRBV9 and TRBJ1-3; a weak D match, TRBD1 (6 bases). The CDR3 is made up of 13 amino acids. The V and J ends lost 4 bases and 7 bases respectively, with 12 bases between them. Germline loops: CDR1 SGDLS, CDR2 YYNGEE. The CDR3 bases are TGTGCCAGCAGCTTGGGGGCCCAGAACACCATATATTTT. Its protein product is CASSLGAQNTIYF.

The chain carries TRBV10-3 and TRBJ2-1; TRBD2 matches 7 bases. CDR1 is ENHRY and CDR2 is SYGVKD in the germline V gene. V was clipped by 10 bases and J by 5 bases; unmatched bases: 14. The CDR3 has 15 amino acids. CDR3 residues: CATSSGGSRHNEQFF. Here the CDR3 DNA reads TGTGCCACCTCCTCGGGCGGGAGCCGCCACAATGAGCAGTTCTTC.

The rearrangement links TRBV9 to TRBJ2-1; perhaps TRBD2 as D (6 bases). CDR1 SGDLS and CDR2 YYNGEE come from the germline V gene. V lost 1 base, J lost 2 bases, and 13 bases lay in between. This CDR3 comprises 16 residues. The CDR3 region is CASSVLAGRTYNEQFF. CDR3 DNA: TGTGCCAGCAGCGTATTGGCGGGACGGACCTACAATGAGCAGTTCTTC.

The V call is TRBV7-9, the J call TRBJ2-7; no definite D call. CDR3 length: 13 amino acids. V was clipped by 5 bases and J by 6 bases, with 14 bases between them. Germline CDR1 is SEHNR and CDR2 is FQNEAQ (reference sequence). The CDR3 DNA is TGTGCCAGCAGCGCAACCGCCGGACCCGAGCAGTACTTC. Translation gives CASSATAGPEQYF.

A word on this clone: The junction departs from germline at one end; a sequencing error may be responsible. The chain has TRBV9 and TRBJ1-3; no firm D call. CDR3 length equals 16 residues. Germline CDR1 SGDLS, CDR2 YYNGEE. CDR3 in amino acids: CASSAGPPATGNTIYF. The CDR3 bases are TGTGCCAGCAGCGCAGGACCGCCGGCCACTGGGAACACCATATATTTT.

This chain joins TRBV19 and TRBJ1-3; D gene uncertain. Per the germline V gene, CDR1 is LNHDA and CDR2 is SQIVND (reference sequence). V dropped 4 bases and J dropped 4 bases, with 8 bases sitting between them. This CDR3 contains 13 residues. CDR3 sequence (DNA): TGTGCCAGTAGTACCCTTGCCGGAAACACCATATATTTT. Protein product: CASSTLAGNTIYF.

This clone was counted once. V is TRBV19 and J is TRBJ2-1; no clear D gene. V was cut by 4 bases and J by 4 bases, with 14 bases left in between. Germline lookup yields CDR1 LNHDA and CDR2 SQIVND (reference sequence). The CDR3 is 15 amino acids. CDR3 in DNA: TGTGCCAGTAGTAAGGACCTTAGGGCTTACAATGAGCAGTTCTTC. Protein: CASSKDLRAYNEQFF.

The chain uses TRBV28 and TRBJ1-5; 8 bases are a match to TRBD1. CDR1 MDHEN and CDR2 SYDVKM come from the germline V gene. This CDR3 spans 15 amino acids. Unmatched junction bases numbered 7, after V lost 6 bases and J lost 3 bases. In DNA form, the CDR3 reads TGTGCCAGCAGATACCCGGGACAGGTCAATCAGCCCCAGCATTTT. This translates into CASRYPGQVNQPQHF.

This sequence joins TRBV18 and TRBJ2-1; 7 nucleotides align to TRBD2. The CDR3 contains 15 residues. Per germline, CDR1 KGHSH and CDR2 LQKENI. The V gene end was trimmed by 5 bases and the J gene end by 0 bases; junction bases not matched to a gene: 4. DNA of the CDR3: TGTGCCAGCTCAGGGGGGGGATTCTCCTACAATGAGCAGTTCTTC. Translating gives CASSGGGFSYNEQFF.